Below are 7 T cell receptor beta chains sequenced from a single sample in a study of regulatory T cells in long-lasting Graves disease. Time point indicated: newly diagnosed GD, antithyroid drugs for less than 3 months. The TCR library was made from RNA extracted from PBMCs. CDR3-region Arm-PCR and iRepertoire HTBI primers produced the TCR beta libraries. TCRdb passed the multiplex PCR reads through MiXCR, listing each CDR3 protein once. The table lists under 800,000 distinct CDR3 sequences, less than 20% of them singletons. These data were also reused for a study on T cells in Graves' hyperthyroidism and ophthalmopathy.

The sample in question was peripheral blood mononuclear cells (PBMCs), obtained at new diagnosis, from a patient treated with antithyroid drugs. The receptor set was obtained from a woman aged 30 to 39 with Graves disease.

This clonotype showed up many times. The chain carries TRBV2 and TRBJ1-5; no clear D. Germline lookup yields CDR1 SNHLY and CDR2 FYNNEI. The CDR3 is 13 amino acids. Trimming shortened V by 7 bases and J by 0 bases, and 7 bases separated the two germline ends. This chain's CDR3 is CASNRDSNQPQHF. CDR3 DNA sequence: TGTGCCAGCAACAGAGATAGCAATCAGCCCCAGCATTTT.

The sample holds a few counts of this clonotype. The gene calls are TRBV15 and TRBJ2-1, with TRBD1 matching 9 bases. The CDR3 runs 15 residues. J gave up 6 bases and V 5 bases, and 8 bases lay outside the gene matches. Germline V gene data show CDR1 as LNHNV and CDR2 as YYDKDF (reference sequence). For the CDR3, the DNA is TGTGCCACCAGCGCCCGAAGGGGACAGGGCAATGAGCAGTTCTTC. It translates to CATSARRGQGNEQFF.

This clonotype was detected many times. This chain connects TRBV6-2 or TRBV6-3 to TRBJ1-2; no definite D call. Germline-derived CDR1 and CDR2 are MNHEY and SVGEGT. The germline V and J ends were trimmed by 8 bases and 2 bases, with 6 bases remaining between them. This CDR3 has 11 residues. Here the CDR3 DNA reads TGTGCCAGCGAACAGAACTATGGCTACACCTTC. Protein sequence: CASEQNYGYTF.

The J gene is TRBJ2-5, the V gene TRBV5-5, with a tentative D call TRBD1 (5 bases). Trimming took 2 bases from V and 0 from J, leaving 14 bases between them. The CDR3 consists of 16 residues. Germline-derived CDR1 and CDR2 are SGHKS and YYEKEE (reference sequence). DNA of the CDR3: TGTGCCAGCAGCTTATCGTGGGGCCAGGACCAAGAGACCCAGTACTTC. Translating it yields CASSLSWGQDQETQYF.

The genes are TRBV19 and TRBJ1-5, with a possible D match to TRBD1 (5 bases). This CDR3 comprises 14 residues. V was shortened by 11 bases and J by 6 bases, with 20 bases between the two germline ends. Germline CDR1 and CDR2: LNHDA and SQIVND (reference sequence). This CDR3 is CASHSPQGGQPQHF. In nucleotides, the CDR3 is TGTGCCTCCCACTCCCCGCAGGGTGGTCAGCCCCAGCATTTT.

This clonotype was counted at least ten times. This sequence joins TRBV28 and TRBJ2-5; D unclear. Per germline, CDR1 MDHEN and CDR2 SYDVKM. V dropped 5 bases and J dropped 5 bases, with 15 bases sitting between them. The CDR3 extends over 14 amino acids. The CDR3 is CASSILPIAETQYF. The CDR3 DNA follows: TGTGCCAGCAGTATCCTGCCTATCGCGGAGACCCAGTACTTC. Full variable domain (missing parts from reference TRBV28 and TRBJ2-5): DVKVTQSSRYLVKRTGEKVFLECVQDMDHENMFWYRQDPGLGLRLIYFSYDVKMKEKGDIPEGYSVSREKKERFSLILESASTNQTSMYLCASSILPIAETQYFGPGTRLLVL.

The V and J genes are TRBV14 and TRBJ2-1, with 10 nucleotides matching TRBD2. The CDR3 extends over 15 amino acids. Germline-derived CDR1 and CDR2 are SGHDN and FVKESK. The trim removed 6 bases at V and 6 bases at J, leaving 8 bases unmatched. The CDR3, as DNA: TGTGCCAGCAGTATAGCGGGAGGAATTGCCAATGAGCAGTTCTTC. It specifies CASSIAGGIANEQFF.